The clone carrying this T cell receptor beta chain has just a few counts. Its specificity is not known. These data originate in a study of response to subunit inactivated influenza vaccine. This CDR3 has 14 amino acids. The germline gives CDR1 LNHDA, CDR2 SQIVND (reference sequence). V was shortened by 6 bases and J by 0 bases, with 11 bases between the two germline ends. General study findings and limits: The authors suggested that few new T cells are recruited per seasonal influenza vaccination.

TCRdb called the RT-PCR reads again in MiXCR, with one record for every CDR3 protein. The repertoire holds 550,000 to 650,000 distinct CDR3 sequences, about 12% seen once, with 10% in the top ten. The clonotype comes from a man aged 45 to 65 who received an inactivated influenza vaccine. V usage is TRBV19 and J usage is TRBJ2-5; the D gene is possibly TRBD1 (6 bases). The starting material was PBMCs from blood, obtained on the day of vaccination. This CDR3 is CASRPGQNQETQYF. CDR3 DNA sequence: TGTGCCAGTAGGCCTGGACAGAACCAAGAGACCCAGTACTTC.